This TCR beta chain was found in a study of identical twins. TCRdb re-derived calls from the 5' RACE reads in MiXCR, one entry per CDR3 protein. The sample contains roughly 1,500,000 distinct CDR3 sequences, around a third of which appear only once. Per germline, CDR1 SNHLY and CDR2 FYNNEI. The length of the CDR3 is 14 residues. With 5 bases removed from V and 4 bases from J, the gap between germline ends came to 13 bases. Comment on this clonotype: Antigen unknown.

Study-level findings and limits: Weaker excess sharing between twins was seen in beta out-of-frame sequences. Out-of-frame TCR alpha sharing observed in monozygotic twins exceeded model estimates. Insertion counts were lower in abundant cord blood beta clonotypes, a trend that memory repertoires did not show.

The sequenced sample was cord blood. The sequence derives from a newborn girl in good health. The chain carries TRBV2 and TRBJ2-3; unclear D gene. This CDR3 is CASSHPSSADTQYF. The CDR3 DNA follows: TGTGCCAGCAGTCACCCTTCGTCTGCAGATACGCAGTATTTT.